This TCR beta chain stems from a study of cytomegalovirus exposure and HLA in healthy donors. Study results and caveats: Investigators reported around 150 TCR beta chains as tied to cytomegalovirus. Subsequent analysis of the approximately 110 validation repertoires found a tendency for first-cohort TCR clusters to co-occur. Testing in vitro showed a few CMV-associated chains specific for CMV antigens.

To note about this clone: Its antigen remains unknown.

Donors were drawn from the roughly 110-subject validation cohort, separate from the 666-subject first cohort. Using immunoSEQ multiplex PCR, the repertoire was profiled, and TCRdb retains in-frame clones only, with some absent. The table shows some 150,000 clones, with 94% occurring only once. This clonotype originated in a man younger than 35 in good health and CMV-seropositive. Sequences were obtained from PBMCs.

In nucleotides, the CDR3 is TGTGCCAGCAGTAAGCGCCTCCCCGGACAACTCGAGCAGTACTTC. It translates to CASSKRLPGQLEQYF. The gene calls are TRBV2 and TRBJ2-7; D perhaps matches TRBD1 (5 bases). CDR1 is SNHLY, CDR2 FYNNEI, per germline. The V end was cut by 5 bases, the J end by 6 bases, with 20 bases between. The CDR3 has 15 residues.